Sequencing of this T cell receptor gamma chain was carried out in a study of gamma delta lymphoproliferative disorders and STAT genes. Looking at the study overall: Gamma-chain libraries were built from at least 50 ng of genomic DNA with the LymphoTrack Dx TCRG Assay.

Study-level findings and limits: Low-frequency NGS calls may be less specific; leukemic clone sharing needs confirmation.

By sample fraction, this clone is medium-sized (0.01 to 0.1%). Its antigen is unidentified. TCRdb redid clone calling on the multiplex PCR reads using CATT. The repertoire holds 1,500 to 2,000 gamma-chain clones, less than 10% seen once, with about 37% in the top ten. Genomic DNA from isolated PBMCs served as the sequencing template. Germline CDR1 GITISATS, CDR2 ISYDGTV (reference sequence). The CDR3 has 17 residues. Trimming cost V 0 bases and J 5 bases; bases outside gene matches: 4. The clonotype comes from a human donor in good health. J is TRGJP and V is TRGV9. Because TCRdb records no J gene, it was assigned here through a match of the DNA to germline. The sample was blood. CDR3 region: CALWEVHEELGKKIKVF. The CDR3 DNA reads TGTGCCTTGTGGGAGGTGCATGAAGAGTTGGGCAAAAAAATCAAGGTATTT.